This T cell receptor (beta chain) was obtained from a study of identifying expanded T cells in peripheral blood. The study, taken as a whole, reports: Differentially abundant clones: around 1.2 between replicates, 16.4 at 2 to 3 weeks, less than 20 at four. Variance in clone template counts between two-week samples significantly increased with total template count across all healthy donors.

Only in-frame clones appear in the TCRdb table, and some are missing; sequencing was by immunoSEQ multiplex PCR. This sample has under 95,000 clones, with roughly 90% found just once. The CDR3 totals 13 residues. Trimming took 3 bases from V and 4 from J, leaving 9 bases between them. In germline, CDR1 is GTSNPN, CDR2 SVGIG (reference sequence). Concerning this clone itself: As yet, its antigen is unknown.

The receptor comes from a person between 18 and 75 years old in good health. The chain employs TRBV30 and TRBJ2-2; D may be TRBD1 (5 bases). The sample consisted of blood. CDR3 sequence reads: CAWSPQGTGELFF. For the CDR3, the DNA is TGTGCCTGGAGCCCTCAGGGCACCGGGGAGCTGTTTTTT.